This T cell receptor beta chain appears in the sequencing data of a study of OX40 agonist ivuxolimab in advanced cancers. Study-wide context: Those enrolled were around 87% male, with a mean age of 60 years and ages from 23 to 79. Antecedent anti-PD-1, anti-PD-L1 or anti-CTLA-4 therapy was permissible, with about 39% having received some.

In its sample, this clone was seen a few times. Deletions cut 3 bases from V and 3 bases from J, with 9 bases between. Germline CDR1 MDHEN, CDR2 SYDVKM. The length of the CDR3 is 14 residues. Blood draws occurred at baseline, cycle 4 day 1, and cycle 7 day 1. Method: immunoSEQ multiplex PCR; TCRdb's copy keeps in-frame clones and lacks some. Of around 69,000 clones listed, around 89% are singletons. This material consisted of CD4+ or CD8+ T cells sorted from blood, taken in a trial of the OX40 agonist ivuxolimab. The TCR was taken from an adult with an advanced solid tumor such as melanoma, head and neck, liver or kidney cancer. The J gene is TRBJ2-1, the V gene TRBV28; D remains ambiguous. The CDR3 is CASSLAPSYNEQFF. CDR3 DNA: TGTGCCAGCAGTTTGGCCCCCAGCTACAATGAGCAGTTCTTC.